The 23 T cell receptor beta chains below come from one sample, sequenced in a study of T cells in women clearing cervical HPV infection listed by TCRdb under 2018. Libraries were constructed by the immunoSEQ multiplex PCR assay. As stored in TCRdb, this immuneACCESS dataset retains in-frame rearrangements with V and J assigned. A fraction of the clones does not appear; measured against another copy, unresolved V genes explain less than half of the discrepancy, and the remainder lacks a known reason. The table for this sample shows roughly 30,000 clones. The ten largest make up about 8% of the sample. What was sequenced was blood buffy coat. The receptors derive from a woman aged 18-70 years with a cervical HPV16 infection that either progressed to CIN3+ or cleared (not recorded which).

Note on this clone: The sequence runs out 3 residues before the end of the CDR3; the remainder is reconstructed from the germline J gene. The V and J genes are TRBV6-1 and TRBJ1-6, with a tentative D call TRBD1 (6 bases). V was trimmed by 3 bases and J by 9 bases, leaving 12 bases between them. This CDR3 is 14 amino acids long. CDR1 is MNHNS, CDR2 SASEGT, per germline. The sequenced part of the CDR3 DNA is TGTGCCAGCAGTGACCAGGGGCGAAGTTCACCC. Residues: CASSDQGRSSP. The full CDR3 protein is CASSDQGRSSPLHF.

With regard to this clone: The sequenced fragment ends 3 residues before the CDR3 boundary, so the rest is inferred from the germline J gene. The J gene is TRBJ2-3, the V gene TRBV20-1; TRBD1 matches 7 bases. This CDR3 is built from 16 residues. The junction had 14 bases not matched to a gene; V was cut back by 6 bases and J by 2 bases. CDR1 and CDR2 (germline): DFQATT, SNEGSKA (reference sequence). The CDR3 bases that were read are TGCAGTGCCCGCCCTAGCCGGACAGGAGACACAGATACG. Amino acid sequence: CSARPSRTGDTDT. The complete CDR3 protein is CSARPSRTGDTDTQYF.

Notes on this clone: The read terminates 3 residues before the CDR3 end, so the remaining end is supplied by the germline J gene. The V and J genes are TRBV19 and TRBJ2-4; D remains unclear. The germline gives CDR1 LNHDA, CDR2 SQIVND (reference sequence). The CDR3 length is 15 residues. The sequenced part of the CDR3 DNA is TGTGCCACCCTCGGAGAGGAGATACCCAACTATGGT. It encodes CATLGEEIPNYG. In full, the CDR3 reads CATLGEEIPNYGQYF.

Note on this clone: The read is 3 residues too short to cover the CDR3 end, so that end is filled in from the germline J gene. This rearrangement joins TRBV7-3 to TRBJ2-5, with a weak D call TRBD2 (6 bases). CDR1 SGHTA and CDR2 FQGTGA come from the germline V gene. The CDR3 loop spans 14 amino acids. CDR3 region: CASSLGRGTDTQYF. CDR3 DNA, as far as it was read: TGTGCCAGCAGCTTAGGGCGGGGCACAGATACC.

Turning to this clone: The read stops 3 residues short of the end of the CDR3; the missing end is completed from the germline J gene. The rearrangement uses TRBV20-1 and TRBJ1-1; 8 nucleotides agree with TRBD1. This CDR3 is built from 13 residues. V dropped 3 bases and J dropped 2; count of bases not matched to a gene: 2. The germline V gene encodes CDR1 DFQATT and CDR2 SNEGSKA (reference sequence). The part of the CDR3 DNA that was read is TGCAGTGCTAGGGACAGGGTAAACACTGAA. Translated, it gives CSARDRVNTE. The full CDR3 sequence reads CSARDRVNTEAFF.

Comments on this clone: The read ends 3 residues shy of where the CDR3 ends; the end is completed using the germline J gene. The rearrangement links TRBV5-4 to TRBJ1-2; D may be TRBD1 (5 bases). Deletions cut 2 bases from V and 2 bases from J, with 10 bases between. Germline V gene lookup returns CDR1 SGHNT and CDR2 YYREEE (reference sequence). The CDR3 spans 14 residues. The CDR3 loop is CASSFYGGNYGYTF. Partial CDR3 DNA: TGTGCCAGCAGCTTCTACGGGGGGAACTATGGC. The full variable domain, in which reference TRBV5-4 and TRBJ1-2 provide the parts outside the CDR3, is ETGVTQSPTHLIKTRGQQVTLRCSSQSGHNTVSWYQQALGQGPQFIFQYYREEENGRGNFPPRFSGLQFPNYSSELNVNALELDDSALYLCASSFYGGNYGYTFGSGTRLTVV.

Concerning this clone itself: From the germline J gene comes the end of the CDR3, since the read stops 3 residues before it. The chain recombines TRBV19 with TRBJ1-2; 8 nucleotides line up with TRBD1. Germline loops: CDR1 LNHDA, CDR2 SQIVND (reference sequence). The CDR3 loop spans 13 amino acids. CDR3 region: CASSPGQGYDYTF. The CDR3 DNA, read in part, is TGTGCCAGTAGTCCTGGACAGGGTTACGAC. Variable domain in full (rest from reference TRBV19 and TRBJ1-2): DGGITQSPKYLFRKEGQNVTLSCEQNLNHDAMYWYRQDPGQGLRLIYYSQIVNDFQKGDIAEGYSVSREKKESFPLTVTSAQKNPTAFYLCASSPGQGYDYTFGSGTRLTVV.

Note on this clone: The CDR3 extends 3 residues past the end of the read, so its final part is completed from the germline J gene. The gene calls are TRBV6-1 and TRBJ1-1; 7 nucleotides line up with TRBD1. From germline, CDR1 is MNHNS and CDR2 SASEGT. The CDR3 runs to 13 residues. V shed 4 bases and J 3 bases; nucleotides not matched to a gene: 2. CDR3 DNA (partial): TGTGCCAGCAGTGGGCAGGGGGACACTGAA. Protein sequence: CASSGQGDTE. The complete CDR3 reads CASSGQGDTEAFF.

Remarks on this clone: The read terminates 3 residues before the CDR3 end, so the remaining end is supplied by the germline J gene. The V gene is TRBV7-2, the J gene TRBJ1-5; D is possibly TRBD1 (5 bases). CDR1 SGHTA and CDR2 FQGNSA come from the germline V gene. This CDR3 spans 15 amino acids. Trimming stripped 3 bases from V and 4 bases from J, with 13 bases between. CDR3 sequence reads: CASSFFSQGNQPQHF. The covered CDR3 bases are TGTGCCAGCAGCTTCTTTTCGCAGGGAAATCAGCCC.

For this clone: The CDR3 extends 3 residues past the end of the read, so its final part is completed from the germline J gene. The chain employs TRBV19 and TRBJ1-6, with D perhaps TRBD1 (6 bases). The germline V gene encodes CDR1 LNHDA and CDR2 SQIVND (reference sequence). The length of the CDR3 is 16 residues. V was trimmed by 6 bases and J by 5 bases, leaving 17 bases between them. CDR3 residues: CASSRWAGQDNSPLHF. CDR3 bases read: TGTGCCAGTAGCAGATGGGCGGGACAAGATAATTCACCC. Using reference TRBV19 and TRBJ1-6 for the parts outside the CDR3, the full variable domain is DGGITQSPKYLFRKEGQNVTLSCEQNLNHDAMYWYRQDPGQGLRLIYYSQIVNDFQKGDIAEGYSVSREKKESFPLTVTSAQKNPTAFYLCASSRWAGQDNSPLHFGNGTRLTVT.

The CDR3 loop is CSARDSTSNFNEQFF. CDR3 DNA (partial): TGCAGTGCTAGAGATTCTACTAGTAACTTCAATGAG. The chain employs TRBV20-1 and TRBJ2-1; a possible D gene is TRBD2 (5 bases). The read finishes 3 residues shy of the CDR3 end, and the germline J gene is used to complete it. The CDR3 spans 15 residues. V was shortened by 0 bases and J by 6 bases, with 15 bases between the two germline ends. Germline-derived CDR1 and CDR2 are DFQATT and SNEGSKA (reference sequence).

With respect to this clone: Coverage ceases 3 residues before the CDR3 finishes, and the germline J gene fills in the end. The chain uses TRBV5-4 and TRBJ1-1; a weak D match, TRBD1 (5 bases). The germline CDR1 and CDR2 sequences are SGHNT and YYREEE (reference sequence). This CDR3 has 14 residues. The V gene lost 2 bases and the J gene lost 0 bases, with 8 bases spanning the gap. CDR3 loop: CASSLQDMNTEAFF. The CDR3 DNA, read in part, is TGTGCCAGCAGCTTACAGGATATGAACACTGAA.

Worth noting for this clone: Read data end 3 residues before the CDR3 end; the end is taken from the germline J gene. The chain carries TRBV2 and TRBJ1-1, with 8 bases matching TRBD1. The germline CDR1 and CDR2 sequences are SNHLY and FYNNEI. The CDR3 sequence is 14 residues long. The CDR3 loop reads CASSDRTGIGEAFF. The part of the CDR3 DNA that was read is TGTGCCAGCAGTGATAGGACAGGGATTGGGGAA.

With respect to this clone: The read ends 3 residues early relative to the CDR3; the germline J gene fills the gap. This rearrangement joins TRBV7-2 to TRBJ2-7; a possible D gene is TRBD1 (5 bases). CDR1 and CDR2 (germline): SGHTA, FQGNSA. The V gene lost 5 bases and the J gene lost 2 bases, with 16 bases spanning the gap. The CDR3 length is 15 residues. The CDR3: CASSPGRAETYEQYF. The covered CDR3 bases are TGTGCCAGCAGCCCAGGCAGGGCAGAGACCTACGAG.

To note about this clone: The DNA ends 3 residues before the CDR3 does, and the rest of the CDR3 is filled in from the germline J gene. The chain recombines TRBV20-1 with TRBJ1-5; 9 bases align to TRBD1. The V segment lost 6 bases and the J segment 0 bases; nucleotides outside the gene matches: 9. The V gene's germline CDR1 is DFQATT and CDR2 SNEGSKA (reference sequence). This CDR3 contains 16 residues. The sequenced CDR3 bases are TGCAGTGCCAGTTCGGGACAGGGCGATAGCAATCAGCCC. Amino acid sequence: CSASSGQGDSNQP. The whole CDR3 region reads CSASSGQGDSNQPQHF.

About this clone: The CDR3 goes on 3 residues after the read ends, and that part is filled in from the germline J gene. This sequence joins TRBV18 and TRBJ1-2, with a weak D call TRBD1 (6 bases). There are 15 residues in the CDR3. CDR1 and CDR2 (germline): KGHSH, LQKENI. The covered CDR3 bases are TGTGCCAGCTCACCGGGGAGGGGGAGTATTTACGAC. Translated, it gives CASSPGRGSIYD. The complete CDR3 sequence is CASSPGRGSIYDYTF.

Regarding this clone: Coverage ceases 3 residues before the CDR3 finishes, and the germline J gene fills in the end. This chain joins TRBV11-2 and TRBJ1-1, with 7 nucleotides matching TRBD1. From germline, CDR1 is SGHAT and CDR2 FQNNGV. The CDR3 has 13 amino acids. J lost 4 bases, V lost 4 bases, and 3 bases had no gene match. The CDR3 is CASSSGGSTEAFF. The covered CDR3 bases are TGTGCCAGCAGCTCAGGGGGTAGCACTGAA.

Concerning this clone itself: Sequencing ends 3 residues short of the CDR3 end; the germline J gene provides the rest. The chain is built from TRBV11-2 and TRBJ2-4, with D unclear. CDR3 size: 15 residues. CDR1 is SGHAT and CDR2 is FQNNGV in the germline V gene. The V end lost 0 bases, the J end lost 8 bases, and 14 bases lay between the germline ends. The CDR3: CASSLEYSSGYIQYF. The DNA read from the CDR3 is TGTGCCAGCAGCTTAGAATATTCGTCAGGCTACATT.

Its frequency marks this clone as medium-sized. With the read ending 3 residues before the CDR3 end, the germline J gene is used to fill in that end. The rearrangement joins TRBV5-1 to TRBJ2-1; 11 nucleotides match TRBD1. Germline lookup yields CDR1 SGHRS and CDR2 YFSETQ. The CDR3 is 14 amino acids. The V segment lost 7 bases and the J segment 7 bases; nucleotides outside the gene matches: 7. CDR3 bases read: TGCGCCAGCGATCCGGGACAGGGGGGGAATGAG. It specifies CASDPGQGGNE. The CDR3 in its entirety is CASDPGQGGNEQFF.

In regard to this clone: The missing CDR3 end, 3 residues past where the read stops, is filled in from the germline J gene. The chain links TRBV30 to TRBJ2-7; D ambiguous. The CDR3 length is 11 residues. V lost 4 bases, J lost 3 bases, and 7 bases lay in between. Germline CDR1 reads GTSNPN; CDR2 reads SVGIG (reference sequence). CDR3 bases read: TGTGCCTGGAAATTCGGCTACGAG. Its protein is CAWKFGYE. The whole CDR3 protein is CAWKFGYEQYF.

Comments on this clone: The CDR3 goes on 3 residues after the read ends, and that part is filled in from the germline J gene. The J gene is TRBJ2-2, the V gene TRBV20-1; 11 positions match TRBD1. Germline V lookup: CDR1 DFQATT, CDR2 SNEGSKA (reference sequence). The CDR3 has 12 amino acids. The CDR3 spells CSATGQGEKLFF. The CDR3 DNA, read in part, is TGCAGTGCCACGGGACAGGGGGAAAAG.

Details on this clone: The read ends 3 residues shy of where the CDR3 ends; the end is completed using the germline J gene. The J gene is TRBJ2-1, the V gene TRBV5-1, with 7 bases that match TRBD2. The CDR3 length is 14 residues. V lost 4 bases, J lost 5 bases, and 6 bases stayed unmatched. Per germline, CDR1 SGHRS and CDR2 YFSETQ. CDR3 DNA (partial): TGCGCCAGCAGCATGGACGGGACTAACAATGAG. Translation gives CASSMDGTNNE. The whole CDR3 is CASSMDGTNNEQFF.

In the case of this clone: A junction boundary mismatches the germline segment, possibly from a read error. The read stops 3 residues short of the end of the CDR3; the missing end is completed from the germline J gene. This sample includes further DNA sequences coding for the same CDR3. J is TRBJ1-3 and V is TRBV29-1; TRBD1 agrees at 7 bases. The CDR3 covers 15 residues. Germline CDR1 reads SQVTM; CDR2 reads ANQGSEA. The CDR3 is CSGYRDRGFGNTIYF. The DNA read from the CDR3 is TGCAGCGGATACCGGGACAGAGGTTTTGGAAACACG.